The entry below gives a single TCR beta chain sequence along with its context. Its cognate antigen is unknown. The germline gives CDR1 DFQATT, CDR2 SNEGSKA (reference sequence). Trimming cost V 3 bases and J 6 bases, with 12 bases left between them. The CDR3 has 12 residues. With a J-beta primer mix and a sample-barcoded 5' primer, a second PCR ran about 7 to 11 cycles. MiXCR was run by TCRdb on the 5' RACE reads, yielding one entry per CDR3 protein. Of 500,000 to 600,000 distinct CDR3 sequences listed, 25% to 30% are singletons. The entry originates in a study of blood T cells in healthy people across ages. Overall study: Per every two T cells, about one barcoded beta molecule was captured by template switching. Study-level points and caveats: Age brought a roughly linear fall in TCR beta diversity measured per million T cells.

This clonotype was obtained from a woman in her 70s in good health. This chain joins TRBV20-1 and TRBJ2-7; D gene unclear. Sequenced: blood. DNA for the CDR3: TGCAGTGCTAGGGTCCGTCCGGGCGAGCAGTACTTC. Its protein product is CSARVRPGEQYF.